These T cell receptor beta chains were read from a single sample in a study of technical replicates of blood from several donors. TCRdb's copy holds only in-frame clones and misses some; the assay was immunoSEQ multiplex PCR. The data show tens of thousands of clones, about 95% seen once. Sequencing was performed on T cells isolated from PBMCs. The receptors derive from a human donor in good health. Each CDR3 is given with its conserved first and last residue. Fields, in order: V gene, D gene, clone size, J gene, CDR3 protein, CDR3 DNA. The D gene is left open where the match is weak. The size of a clone is reported for some rows only, either as once, few or many, or as a class for expanded clones.

v_gene: TRBV7-3; d_gene: TRBD2; abundance: NA; j_gene: TRBJ2-2; CDR3aa: CASSVGTSATGELFF; CDR3nt: TGTGCCAGCAGCGTAGGGACTAGCGCCACCGGGGAGCTGTTTTTT
v_gene: TRBV4-1; d_gene: TRBD1; abundance: NA; j_gene: TRBJ1-2; CDR3aa: CASSEPGTGDNGYTF; CDR3nt: TGCGCCAGCAGTGAACCCGGGACAGGGGATAATGGCTACACCTTC
v_gene: TRBV5-1; d_gene: TRBD1; abundance: NA; j_gene: TRBJ1-4; CDR3aa: CASSLQGATNEKLFF; CDR3nt: TGCGCCAGCAGCTTACAGGGGGCAACTAATGAAAAACTGTTTTTT
v_gene: TRBV29-1; d_gene: TRBD1; abundance: NA; j_gene: TRBJ1-1; CDR3aa: CSVTGQTPEAFF; CDR3nt: TGCAGCGTCACGGGACAGACGCCTGAAGCTTTCTTT
v_gene: TRBV7-2; d_gene: TRBD2; abundance: NA; j_gene: TRBJ2-1; CDR3aa: CASSLEGLVLSSEQFF; CDR3nt: TGTGCCAGCAGCTTAGAGGGACTAGTTCTTTCGAGTGAGCAGTTCTTC
v_gene: TRBV6-6; d_gene: TRBD1; abundance: NA; j_gene: TRBJ1-1; CDR3aa: CASSWAPGTGDFEAFF; CDR3nt: TGTGCCAGCAGTTGGGCCCCCGGGACAGGGGATTTTGAAGCTTTCTTT
v_gene: TRBV10-1; d_gene: NA; abundance: once; j_gene: TRBJ2-3; CDR3aa: CASSEPLGGTDTQYF; CDR3nt: TGCGCCAGCAGTGAGCCGCTAGGAGGCACAGATACGCAGTATTTT
v_gene: TRBV2; d_gene: TRBD1; abundance: once; j_gene: TRBJ2-2; CDR3aa: CASSTIRQGSGELFF; CDR3nt: TGTGCCAGCAGCACCATTCGACAGGGTAGCGGGGAGCTGTTTTTT
v_gene: TRBV2; d_gene: NA; abundance: NA; j_gene: TRBJ1-2; CDR3aa: CASSTRGEAVYGYTF; CDR3nt: TGTGCCAGCAGTACCAGGGGTGAGGCGGTTTATGGCTACACCTTC
v_gene: TRBV10-2; d_gene: NA; abundance: once; j_gene: TRBJ2-7; CDR3aa: CASSEGHYEQYF; CDR3nt: TGCGCCAGCAGTGAGGGCCACTACGAGCAGTACTTC
v_gene: TRBV28; d_gene: NA; abundance: NA; j_gene: TRBJ2-7; CDR3aa: CASSLSSYEQYF; CDR3nt: TGTGCCAGCAGTCTGAGCTCCTACGAGCAGTACTTC
v_gene: TRBV5-1; d_gene: TRBD1; abundance: NA; j_gene: TRBJ2-7; CDR3aa: CASRGTGSEQYF; CDR3nt: TGCGCCAGCCGCGGGACAGGGTCCGAGCAGTACTTC
v_gene: TRBV4-1; d_gene: TRBD1; abundance: NA; j_gene: TRBJ2-7; CDR3aa: CASSQIKRTGRNEQYF; CDR3nt: TGCGCCAGCAGCCAGATTAAAAGGACAGGGAGGAACGAGCAGTACTTC
v_gene: TRBV11-3; d_gene: NA; abundance: NA; j_gene: TRBJ1-2; CDR3aa: CASSPATVYNYGYTF; CDR3nt: TGTGCCAGCAGCCCAGCGACAGTGTATAACTATGGCTACACCTTC